This entry is about one T cell receptor (beta chain). The data originate from a study of CD8 T cells in ankylosing spondylitis. TCRdb itself ran the 5' RACE reads through MiXCR, one entry per CDR3 protein. The sample has some 120,000 distinct CDR3 sequences, roughly 13% seen once; the top ten hold approximately 3.1%. The sequenced sample consisted of blood, either unsorted or a sorted T cell fraction (not recorded which). The clonotype was recovered from a female donor with ankylosing spondylitis or in good health (not recorded which).

In DNA, the CDR3 is TGCGCCAGCAGCTTGGCATACGGACAACCGAACACTGAAGCTTTCTTT. Encoded protein: CASSLAYGQPNTEAFF. J is TRBJ1-1 and V is TRBV5-1; the D gene is possibly TRBD1 (5 bases). Germline V lookup: CDR1 SGHRS, CDR2 YFSETQ. The CDR3 spans 16 residues. Trimming took off 0 bases at V and 1 base at J, with 13 bases between the two ends.